The present entry profiles one T cell receptor beta chain with its context. This specimen belongs to a study of T cells in Graves' hyperthyroidism and ophthalmopathy. Germline loops: CDR1 SGHTA, CDR2 FQGTGA. The V and J ends lost 0 bases and 0 bases respectively, with 15 bases between them. The CDR3 is made up of 19 amino acids. The TCR beta CDR3 regions underwent amplification using RNA transcripts as the source. HTBI primers were the set used in a first-round RT-PCR of the TCR CDR3. One entry per CDR3 protein results from TCRdb running MiXCR on the multiplex PCR reads. Here the sample spans 470,000 or so distinct CDR3 sequences, around 21% being singletons.

This chain links TRBV7-3 with TRBJ1-6; TRBD1 is a possible D gene (5 bases). The origin of this receptor is a man in his late teens or twenties with Graves' hyperthyroidism. The sequencing input was blood. CDR3 coding DNA: TGTGCCAGCAGCTTAACGGACATGATTACAAGCTCCTATAATTCACCCCTCCACTTT. Translating gives CASSLTDMITSSYNSPLHF.